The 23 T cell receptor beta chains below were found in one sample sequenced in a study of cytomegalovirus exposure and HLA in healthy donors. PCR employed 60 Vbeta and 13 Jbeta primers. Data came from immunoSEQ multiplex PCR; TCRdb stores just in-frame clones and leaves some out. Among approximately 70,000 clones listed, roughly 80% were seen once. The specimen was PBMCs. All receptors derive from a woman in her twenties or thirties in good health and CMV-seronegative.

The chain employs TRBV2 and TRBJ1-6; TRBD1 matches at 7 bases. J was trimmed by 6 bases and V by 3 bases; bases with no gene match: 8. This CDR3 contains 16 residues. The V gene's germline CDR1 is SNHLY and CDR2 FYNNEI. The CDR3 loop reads CASSDRGRVSNSPLHF. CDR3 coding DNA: TGTGCCAGCAGTGATAGGGGGCGCGTCTCTAATTCACCCCTCCACTTT.

The CDR3 bases are TGTGCCAGCAGTCGTCCATGGGACAGAGGCGTCCGAGGGCAGTTCTTC. Its translation: CASSRPWDRGVRGQFF. V and J are TRBV28 and TRBJ2-1; 7 nucleotides match TRBD1. The trim removed 5 bases at V and 12 bases at J, leaving 19 bases unmatched. From germline, CDR1 is MDHEN and CDR2 SYDVKM. This CDR3 is 16 amino acids long.

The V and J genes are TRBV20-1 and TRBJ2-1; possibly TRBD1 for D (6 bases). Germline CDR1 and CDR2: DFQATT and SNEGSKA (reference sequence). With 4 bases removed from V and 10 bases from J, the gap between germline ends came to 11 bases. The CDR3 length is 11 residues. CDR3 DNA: TGCAGTGCTATCAGGGGAAAAGAGCAGTTCTTC. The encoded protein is CSAIRGKEQFF.

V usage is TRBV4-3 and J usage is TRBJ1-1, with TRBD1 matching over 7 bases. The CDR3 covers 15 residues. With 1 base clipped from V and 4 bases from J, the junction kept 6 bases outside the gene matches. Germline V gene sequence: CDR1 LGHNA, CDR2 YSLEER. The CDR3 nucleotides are TGCGCCAGCAGCCAAGTCGACAGGGTGGTCACTGAAGCTTTCTTT. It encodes CASSQVDRVVTEAFF.

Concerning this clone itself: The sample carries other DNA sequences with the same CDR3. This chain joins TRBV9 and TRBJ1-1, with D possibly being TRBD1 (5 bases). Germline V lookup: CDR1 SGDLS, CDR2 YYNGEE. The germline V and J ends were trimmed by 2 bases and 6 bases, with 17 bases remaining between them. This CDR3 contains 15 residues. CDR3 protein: CASSVLSGLGAEAFF. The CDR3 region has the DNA TGTGCCAGCAGCGTCCTCTCGGGACTTGGAGCTGAAGCTTTCTTT.

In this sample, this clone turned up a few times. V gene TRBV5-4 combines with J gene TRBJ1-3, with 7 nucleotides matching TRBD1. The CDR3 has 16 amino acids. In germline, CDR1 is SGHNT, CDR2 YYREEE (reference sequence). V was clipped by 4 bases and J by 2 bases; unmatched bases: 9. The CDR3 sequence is CASSRIQGFAGNTIYF. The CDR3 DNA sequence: TGTGCCAGCAGCCGAATACAGGGGTTCGCTGGAAACACCATATATTTT.

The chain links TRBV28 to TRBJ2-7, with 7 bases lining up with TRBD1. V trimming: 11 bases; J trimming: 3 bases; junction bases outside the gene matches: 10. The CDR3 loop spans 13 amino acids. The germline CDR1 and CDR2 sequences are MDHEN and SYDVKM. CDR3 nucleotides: TGTGCCTCCACCCGGGACAGACTCTACGAGCAGTACTTC. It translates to CASTRDRLYEQYF.

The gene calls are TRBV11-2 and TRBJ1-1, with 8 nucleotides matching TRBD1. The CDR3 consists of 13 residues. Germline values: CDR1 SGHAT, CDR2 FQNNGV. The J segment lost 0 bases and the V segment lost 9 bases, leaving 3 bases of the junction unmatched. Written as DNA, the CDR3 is TGTGCCAGTAAGGACAGGGTGAACACTGAAGCTTTCTTT. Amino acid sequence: CASKDRVNTEAFF.

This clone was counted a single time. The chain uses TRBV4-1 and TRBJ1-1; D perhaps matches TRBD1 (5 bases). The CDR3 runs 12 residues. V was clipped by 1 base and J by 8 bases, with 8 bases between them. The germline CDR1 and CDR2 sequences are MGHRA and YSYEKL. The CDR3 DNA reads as TGCGCCAGCAGCCAAGGGGAGGGGGAAGCTTTCTTT. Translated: CASSQGEGEAFF.

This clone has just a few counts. CDR3 coding DNA: TGTGCCACCAGATCCGCAGGAAACTATGGCTACACCTTC. Translating gives CATRSAGNYGYTF. The chain links TRBV15 to TRBJ1-2; D unclear. The CDR3 has 13 residues. The V end was cut by 6 bases, the J end by 2 bases, with 10 bases between. From germline, CDR1 is LNHNV and CDR2 YYDKDF (reference sequence).

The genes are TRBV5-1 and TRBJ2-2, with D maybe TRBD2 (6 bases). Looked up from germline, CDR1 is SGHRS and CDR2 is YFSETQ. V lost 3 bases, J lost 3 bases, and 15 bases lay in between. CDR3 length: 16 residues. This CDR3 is CASSSSRDFDTGELFF. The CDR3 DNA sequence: TGCGCCAGCAGCTCTTCCCGGGACTTCGACACCGGGGAGCTGTTTTTT.

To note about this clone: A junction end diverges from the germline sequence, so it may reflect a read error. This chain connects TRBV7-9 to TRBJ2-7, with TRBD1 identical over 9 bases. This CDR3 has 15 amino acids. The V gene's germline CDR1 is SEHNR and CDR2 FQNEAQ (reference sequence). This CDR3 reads CSSSLVDRGEYEQYF. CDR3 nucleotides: TGTTCCAGCAGCTTAGTGGACAGGGGAGAATACGAGCAGTACTTC. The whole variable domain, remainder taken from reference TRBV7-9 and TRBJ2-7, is DTGVSQNPRHKITKRGQNVTFRCDPISEHNRLYWYRQTLGQGPEFLTYFQNEAQLEKSRLLSDRFSAERPKGSFSTLEIQRTEQGDSAMYLCSSSLVDRGEYEQYFGPGTRLTVT.

CDR3 loop: CASSSDTPNSYEQYF. DNA of the CDR3: TGCGCCAGCAGCTCGGACACGCCGAACTCCTACGAGCAGTACTTC. The chain links TRBV5-1 to TRBJ2-7, with D maybe TRBD1 (5 bases). Germline V CDR1 and CDR2: SGHRS, YFSETQ. Trimming pared 3 bases from V and 0 bases from J, leaving 13 bases between. This CDR3 is 15 amino acids long. Supplemented by reference TRBV5-1 and TRBJ2-7, the full variable domain reads KAGVTQTPRYLIKTRGQQVTLSCSPISGHRSVSWYQQTPGQGLQFLFEYFSETQRNKGNFPGRFSGRQFSNSRSEMNVSTLELGDSALYLCASSSDTPNSYEQYFGPGTRLTVT.

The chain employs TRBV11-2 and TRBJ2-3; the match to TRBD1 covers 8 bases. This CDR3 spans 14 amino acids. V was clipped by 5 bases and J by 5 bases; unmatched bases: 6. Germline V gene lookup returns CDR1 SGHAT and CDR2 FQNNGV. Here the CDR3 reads CASSPYTGGDTQYF. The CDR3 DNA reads TGTGCCAGCAGCCCATACACAGGGGGAGATACGCAGTATTTT.

The CDR3 sequence: CASSSLPRGTSGGLDIQYF. CDR3 in DNA: TGTGCCAGCAGCTCTCTCCCTCGTGGGACTAGCGGGGGTTTGGACATTCAGTACTTC. The chain links TRBV11-3 to TRBJ2-4; 14 bases are a match to TRBD2. With 4 bases clipped from V and 8 bases from J, the junction kept 16 bases outside the gene matches. This CDR3 has 19 residues. The germline CDR1 and CDR2 sequences are SGHNT and YENEEA.

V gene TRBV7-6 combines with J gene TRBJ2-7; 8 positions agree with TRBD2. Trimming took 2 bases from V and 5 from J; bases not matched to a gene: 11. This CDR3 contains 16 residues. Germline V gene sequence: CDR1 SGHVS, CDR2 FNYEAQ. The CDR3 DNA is TGTGCCAGCAGCTTAAATAGCGGGATCAACATCCACGAGCAGTACTTC. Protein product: CASSLNSGINIHEQYF.

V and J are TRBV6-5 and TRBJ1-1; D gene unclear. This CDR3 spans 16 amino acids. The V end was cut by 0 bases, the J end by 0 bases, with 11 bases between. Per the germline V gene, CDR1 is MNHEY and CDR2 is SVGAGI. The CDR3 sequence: CASSYSAGAMNTEAFF. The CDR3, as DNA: TGTGCCAGCAGTTACTCTGCAGGTGCTATGAACACTGAAGCTTTCTTT.

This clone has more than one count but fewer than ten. This chain's CDR3 is CASSFGASTGELFF. The CDR3 DNA reads as TGTGCCAGCAGTTTTGGGGCCAGCACCGGGGAGCTGTTTTTT. V gene TRBV27 combines with J gene TRBJ2-2, with D maybe TRBD1 (5 bases). V dropped 3 bases and J dropped 4 bases, with 9 bases sitting between them. The germline V gene encodes CDR1 MNHEY and CDR2 SMNVEV (reference sequence). The CDR3 length is 14 residues.

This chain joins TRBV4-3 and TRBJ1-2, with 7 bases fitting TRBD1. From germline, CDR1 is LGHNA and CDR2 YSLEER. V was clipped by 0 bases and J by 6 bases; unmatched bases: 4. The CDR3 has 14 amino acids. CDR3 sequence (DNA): TGCGCCAGCAGCCAAGAACTACAGGGGAATGGCTACACCTTC. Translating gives CASSQELQGNGYTF.

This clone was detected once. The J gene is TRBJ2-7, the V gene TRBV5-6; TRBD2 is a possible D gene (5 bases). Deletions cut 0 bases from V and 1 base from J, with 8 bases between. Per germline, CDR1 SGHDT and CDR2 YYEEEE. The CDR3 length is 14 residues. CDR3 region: CASSLAGLSYEQYF. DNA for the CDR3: TGTGCCAGCAGCTTGGCCGGACTTTCCTACGAGCAGTACTTC.

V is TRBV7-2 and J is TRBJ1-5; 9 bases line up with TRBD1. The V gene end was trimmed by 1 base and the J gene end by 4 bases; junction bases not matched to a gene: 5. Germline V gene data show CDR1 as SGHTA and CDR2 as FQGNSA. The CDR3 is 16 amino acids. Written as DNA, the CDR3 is TGTGCCAGCAGCTTAGGATCTGGACAGGGGAATCAGCCCCAGCATTTT. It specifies CASSLGSGQGNQPQHF.

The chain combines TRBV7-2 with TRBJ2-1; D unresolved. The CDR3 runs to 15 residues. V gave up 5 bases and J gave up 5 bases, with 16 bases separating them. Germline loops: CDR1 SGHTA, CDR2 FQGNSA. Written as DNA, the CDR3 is TGTGCCAGCAGCCCAGTAACAGCTACCAACAATGAGCAGTTCTTC. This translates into CASSPVTATNNEQFF.

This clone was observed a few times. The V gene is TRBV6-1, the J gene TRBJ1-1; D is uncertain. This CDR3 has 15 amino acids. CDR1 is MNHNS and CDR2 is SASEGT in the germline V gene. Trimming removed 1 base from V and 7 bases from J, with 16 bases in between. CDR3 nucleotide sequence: TGTGCCAGCAGTGAAGGTCCGGGTGGCGGGAATGAAGCTTTCTTT. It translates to CASSEGPGGGNEAFF.